This paragraph reports one TCR beta chain. Cohort 3 recovery required two negative PCRs, clearance, or symptom resolution. The method was immunoSEQ multiplex PCR; TCRdb's version includes in-frame clones alone and lacks a portion of them. The table shows fewer than 400,000 clones, with 80% to 90% occurring only once. The record originates from a study of blood T cell repertoires in COVID-19. Overall study: The analysed material was cDNA or gDNA that came from T cells, B-cell-depleted T cells, or PBMCs.

The source is a man aged 25-45 years who had recovered from COVID-19. Input material: PBMCs or T cells enriched from blood (not recorded which).

CDR3 DNA sequence: TGCAGTGCTAGTCAGGGGCGCGGACAGCCCCAGCATTTT. Its translation: CSASQGRGQPQHF. The rearrangement uses TRBV20-1 and TRBJ1-5; TRBD1 might be the D (6 bases). The length of the CDR3 is 13 residues. V shed 3 bases and J shed 7 bases, with 13 bases lying between them. The germline gives CDR1 DFQATT, CDR2 SNEGSKA (reference sequence).